Shown below are 7 T cell receptor beta chains from a single sample sequenced in a study of regulatory T cells in long-lasting Graves disease. Time point reported: newly diagnosed GD, antithyroid drugs for less than 3 months. After RNA was extracted from PBMCs, the TCR library was made from it. Assembly of TCR beta libraries relied on iRepertoire HTBI primers together with Arm-PCR of CDR3 regions. Using its own MiXCR run on the multiplex PCR reads, TCRdb lists one record per CDR3 protein. The sample has 350,000 to 500,000 distinct CDR3 sequences; about 15% are singletons. In addition, the sample was reused for a study of T cells in Graves' hyperthyroidism and ophthalmopathy.

Sequenced here: peripheral blood mononuclear cells (PBMCs), sampled at new diagnosis, from a patient treated with antithyroid drugs. The receptors were sampled from a woman aged 50 to 65 with Graves disease.

This clonotype was counted many times. The chain employs TRBV2 and TRBJ2-5; TRBD2 might be the D (5 bases). V was shortened by 6 bases and J by 0 bases, with 14 bases between the two germline ends. This CDR3 has 15 residues. Per germline, CDR1 SNHLY and CDR2 FYNNEI. CDR3 amino acids: CASSGDWGDQETQYF. The CDR3 coding sequence is TGTGCCAGCAGCGGAGATTGGGGAGACCAAGAGACCCAGTACTTC.

A note on this clonotype: The junction and the germline gene differ at one end; a read error may be behind it. J is TRBJ2-5 and V is TRBV12-3 or TRBV12-4; D possibly corresponds to TRBD1 (5 bases). The CDR3 extends over 13 amino acids. The CDR3, as DNA: TGTGCCGGCAGTCTTGGACATCAAGAGACCCAGTACTTC. This sequence encodes CAGSLGHQETQYF.

Details on this clonotype: This may stem from a read error, because a much larger clone lies one nucleotide away. V and J are TRBV7-6 and TRBJ2-4; D unclear. With 5 bases removed from V and 8 bases from J, the gap between germline ends came to 10 bases. The germline CDR1 and CDR2 sequences are SGHVS and FNYEAQ. This CDR3 is 12 amino acids long. The CDR3 here is CASSNLEHIQYF. The DNA of the CDR3 is TGTGCCAGCAGCAACTTGGAGCACATTCAGTACTTC. The full variable domain, rest sourced from reference TRBV7-6 and TRBJ2-4, is GAGVSQSPRYKVTKRGQDVALRCDPISGHVSLYWYRQALGQGPEFLTYFNYEAQQDKSGLPNDRFSAERPEGSISTLTIQRTEQRDSAMYRCASSNLEHIQYFGAGTRLSVL.

This chain uses TRBV24-1 with TRBJ2-1; tentative D call: TRBD2 (5 bases). Trimming stripped 4 bases from V and 11 bases from J, with 14 bases between. Germline V lookup: CDR1 KGHDR, CDR2 SFDVKD. This CDR3 is 13 amino acids long. Here the CDR3 DNA reads TGTGCCACCAGTGAGAGGACTCAACCTCAGCAGTTCTTC. As protein: CATSERTQPQQFF.

This clonotype was seen a few times. The chain recombines TRBV29-1 with TRBJ2-4, with a weak D call TRBD1 (6 bases). Germline-derived CDR1 and CDR2 are SQVTM and ANQGSEA. The CDR3 is 14 residues long. V was shortened by 8 bases and J by 10 bases, with 24 bases between the two germline ends. The CDR3 DNA is TGCAGCCCTGAGACAGGAAATGTTAAAAGTATTCAGTACTTC. It yields the protein CSPETGNVKSIQYF.

This clonotype was counted many times. CDR3 sequence: CASSVGPGEQYF. The DNA for the CDR3 is TGTGCCAGCAGTGTGGGTCCGGGGGAGCAGTACTTC. V is TRBV2 and J is TRBJ2-7; weak D call: TRBD2 (5 bases). The V and J ends lost 4 bases and 7 bases respectively, with 11 bases between them. The germline CDR1 and CDR2 sequences are SNHLY and FYNNEI. The CDR3 totals 12 residues.

This clonotype was seen many times. The V and J genes are TRBV2 and TRBJ2-3; a weak D match, TRBD1 (6 bases). V gave up 6 bases and J gave up 7 bases, with 17 bases separating them. The V gene's germline CDR1 is SNHLY and CDR2 FYNNEI. This CDR3 contains 14 residues. The CDR3 protein is CASSSQGGRNTQYF. CDR3 DNA: TGTGCCAGCAGCTCCCAAGGGGGAAGGAATACGCAGTATTTT. Full variable domain (rest looked up from reference TRBV2 and TRBJ2-3): EPEVTQTPSHQVTQMGQEVILRCVPISNHLYFYWYRQILGQKVEFLVSFYNNEISEKSEIFDDQFSVERPDGSNFTLKIRSTKLEDSAMYFCASSSQGGRNTQYFGPGTRLTVL.